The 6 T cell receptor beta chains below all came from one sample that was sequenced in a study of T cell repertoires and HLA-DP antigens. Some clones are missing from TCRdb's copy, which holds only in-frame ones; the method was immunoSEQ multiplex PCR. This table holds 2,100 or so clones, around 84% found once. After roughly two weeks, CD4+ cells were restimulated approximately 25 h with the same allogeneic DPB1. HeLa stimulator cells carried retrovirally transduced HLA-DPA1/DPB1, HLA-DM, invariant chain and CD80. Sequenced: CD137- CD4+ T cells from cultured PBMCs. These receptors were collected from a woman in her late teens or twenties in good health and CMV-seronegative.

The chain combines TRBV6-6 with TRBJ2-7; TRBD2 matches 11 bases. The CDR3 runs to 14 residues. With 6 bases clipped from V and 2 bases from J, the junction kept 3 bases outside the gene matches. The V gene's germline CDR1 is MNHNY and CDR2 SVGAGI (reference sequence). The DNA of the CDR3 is TGTGCCAGCAGGCGACTAGCGGGGACCTACGAGCAGTACGTC. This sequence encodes CASRRLAGTYEQYV.

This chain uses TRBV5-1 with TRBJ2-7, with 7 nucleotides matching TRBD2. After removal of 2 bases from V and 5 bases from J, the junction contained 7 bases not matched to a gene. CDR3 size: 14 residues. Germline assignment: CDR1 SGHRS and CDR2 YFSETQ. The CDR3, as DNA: TGCGCCAGCAGCTTCGGACTAGAAATGAACGAGCAGTACTTC. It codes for CASSFGLEMNEQYF.

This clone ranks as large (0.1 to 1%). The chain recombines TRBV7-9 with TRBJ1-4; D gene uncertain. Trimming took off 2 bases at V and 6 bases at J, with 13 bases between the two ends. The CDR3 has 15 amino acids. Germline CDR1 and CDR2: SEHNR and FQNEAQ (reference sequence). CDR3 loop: CASSLRGSEDEKLFF. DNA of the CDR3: TGTGCCAGCAGCTTAAGAGGAAGTGAGGATGAAAAACTGTTTTTT.

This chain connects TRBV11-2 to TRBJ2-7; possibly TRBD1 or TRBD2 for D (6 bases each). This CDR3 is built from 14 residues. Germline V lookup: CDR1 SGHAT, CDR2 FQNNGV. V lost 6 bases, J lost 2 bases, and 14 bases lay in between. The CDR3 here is CASRPGDTPYEQYV. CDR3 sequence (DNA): TGTGCCAGCAGACCGGGGGACACCCCCTACGAGCAGTACGTC.

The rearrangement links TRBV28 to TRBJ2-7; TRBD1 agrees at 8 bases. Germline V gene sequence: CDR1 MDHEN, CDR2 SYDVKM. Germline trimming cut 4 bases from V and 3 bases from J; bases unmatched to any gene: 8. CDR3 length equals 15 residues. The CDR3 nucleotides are TGTGCCAGCAGTTCACCCCAGGGGGCGGACTACGAGCAGTACTTC. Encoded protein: CASSSPQGADYEQYF.

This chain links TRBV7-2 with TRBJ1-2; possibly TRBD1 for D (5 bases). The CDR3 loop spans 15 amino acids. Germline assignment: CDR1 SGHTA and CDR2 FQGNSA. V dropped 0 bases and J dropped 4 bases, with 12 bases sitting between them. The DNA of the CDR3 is TGTGCCAGCAGCTTAGCGGGGACGGGCCTCTATGGCTACACCTTC. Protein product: CASSLAGTGLYGYTF.